This T cell receptor beta chain was captured in a study of T cells in localized non-small cell lung cancer. Sequencing was performed with immunoSEQ multiplex PCR; in TCRdb, only in-frame clones are kept and a portion is missing. The sample lists under 1,500 clones, 20% to 25% occurring once. Details on this clone: Antigen specificity is unknown.

V shed 0 bases and J shed 0 bases, with 9 bases lying between them. The germline V gene encodes CDR1 PRHDT and CDR2 FYEKMQ (reference sequence). The CDR3 contains 17 residues. Study conclusions and caveats: Patients showing higher blood T cell density tended to see longer overall survival. Uninvolved adjacent lung had more T cell clonality than any other tissue, topping tumor. The study detected a median around 50 of the top 100 tumor clones in adjacent lung.

This TCR came from a woman aged 35 to 75 with stage I lung adenocarcinoma. J is TRBJ1-6 and V is TRBV13; D call uncertain. The sample here was lung tumor tissue, taken before any cancer treatment. CDR3 nucleotide sequence: TGTGCCAGCAGCTTAGGGACACCGAGCTCCTATAATTCACCCCTCCACTTT. Translation gives CASSLGTPSSYNSPLHF.